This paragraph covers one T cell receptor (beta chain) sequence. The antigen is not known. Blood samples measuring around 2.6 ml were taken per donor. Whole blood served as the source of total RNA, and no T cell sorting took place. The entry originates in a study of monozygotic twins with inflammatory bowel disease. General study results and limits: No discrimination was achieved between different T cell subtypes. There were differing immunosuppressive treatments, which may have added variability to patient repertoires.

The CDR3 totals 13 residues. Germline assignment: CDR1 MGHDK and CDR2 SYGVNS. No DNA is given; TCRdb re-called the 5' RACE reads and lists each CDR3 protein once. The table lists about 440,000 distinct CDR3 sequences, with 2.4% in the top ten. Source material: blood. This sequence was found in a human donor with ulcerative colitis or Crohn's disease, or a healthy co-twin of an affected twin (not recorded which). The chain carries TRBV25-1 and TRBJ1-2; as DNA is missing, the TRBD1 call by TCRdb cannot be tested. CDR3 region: CASSRGVLGGYTF.